A single sample gave rise to the 27 T cell receptor beta chains below, sequenced in a study of high-grade serous ovarian cancer treatment subgroups. Tumor samples were taken before definitive surgery or chemotherapy. This table comes from immunoSEQ multiplex PCR, and its TCRdb copy is limited to in-frame clones, with some not included. Among roughly 5,400 clones listed, 55% to 75% were seen once. Sequenced: tumor tissue. The receptor set was obtained from a human donor with high-grade serous ovarian cancer.

This clone was picked up a small number of times. The chain has TRBV7-8 and TRBJ1-1, with 7 bases aligning to TRBD1. V was pared by 1 base and J by 1 base, with 6 bases of the junction left unmatched. The germline gives CDR1 SGHVS, CDR2 FQNEAQ. The CDR3 consists of 16 residues. The CDR3 is CASSLVRGRENTEAFF. CDR3 sequence (DNA): TGTGCCAGCAGCTTAGTGAGGGGGCGAGAGAACACTGAAGCTTTCTTT.

The chain uses TRBV5-8 and TRBJ2-5, with D perhaps assigned TRBD1 or TRBD2 (5 bases each). V shed 4 bases and J shed 4 bases, with 11 bases lying between them. This CDR3 is 13 amino acids long. The V gene's germline CDR1 is SGHTS and CDR2 YDEGEE. The CDR3 region has the DNA TGTGCCAGCAGCCTTTCAGGGAGAGAGACCCAGTACTTC. Translation gives CASSLSGRETQYF.

The table lists this clone with a few counts. This chain links TRBV18 with TRBJ2-7, with a tentative D call TRBD2 (6 bases). Germline V gene lookup returns CDR1 KGHSH and CDR2 LQKENI. With 0 bases removed from V and 7 bases from J, the gap between germline ends came to 13 bases. The CDR3 is made up of 14 amino acids. This chain's CDR3 is CASSPPVVGREQYF. CDR3 DNA: TGTGCCAGCTCACCACCGGTTGTGGGGAGGGAGCAGTACTTC.

The DNA for the CDR3 is TGTGCCAGCAGCGTGCGAGGGACAGAAGAGACCCAGTACTTC. This encodes CASSVRGTEETQYF. The V and J genes are TRBV9 and TRBJ2-5; the match to TRBD1 covers 7 bases. CDR1 is SGDLS and CDR2 is YYNGEE in the germline V gene. The CDR3 is 14 residues long. Trimming at V came to 2 bases and at J to 3 bases, leaving 4 bases not matched to a gene.

V is TRBV6-5 and J is TRBJ2-7; D is perhaps TRBD1 (5 bases). CDR1 and CDR2 from the germline V gene are MNHEY and SVGAGI. The V and J ends lost 2 bases and 1 base respectively, with 9 bases between them. The CDR3 sequence is 14 residues long. Written as DNA, the CDR3 is TGTGCCAGCAGTTACGAGGACACTTCCTACGAGCAGTACGTC. It is translated as CASSYEDTSYEQYV.

The chain carries TRBV14 and TRBJ1-1, with 8 nucleotides matching TRBD1. Trimming cost V 1 base and J 3 bases; bases outside gene matches: 7. CDR1 and CDR2 (germline): SGHDN, FVKESK. The CDR3 consists of 16 residues. CDR3 in DNA: TGTGCCAGCAGCCAAGCCTCAGGGGGCATGTACACTGAAGCTTTCTTT. Translating gives CASSQASGGMYTEAFF. The variable domain in full, completed from reference TRBV14 and TRBJ1-1, reads EAGVTQFPSHSVIEKGQTVTLRCDPISGHDNLYWYRRVMGKEIKFLLHFVKESKQDESGMPNNRFLAERTGGTYSTLKVQPAELEDSGVYFCASSQASGGMYTEAFFGQGTRLTVV.

This clone was counted a single time. This chain uses TRBV19 with TRBJ1-5; 7 bases are shared with TRBD1. Germline V gene sequence: CDR1 LNHDA, CDR2 SQIVND (reference sequence). CDR3 length: 14 amino acids. Trimming removed 8 bases from V and 6 bases from J; junction bases left unmatched: 10. CDR3 coding DNA: TGTGCCAGTTCAGAGGGGGCGAAGAGTCAGCCCCAGCATTTT. It specifies CASSEGAKSQPQHF.

The chain has TRBV28 and TRBJ2-7; D may match TRBD1 or TRBD2 (5 bases each). Germline CDR1 MDHEN, CDR2 SYDVKM. The CDR3 totals 16 residues. V lost 3 bases, J lost 0 bases, and 15 bases lay in between. CDR3 loop: CASSFRDGPLSYEQYV. The CDR3 DNA is TGTGCCAGCAGTTTCCGGGACGGGCCCCTCTCCTACGAGCAGTACGTC.

This chain uses TRBV6-1 with TRBJ1-1; 7 nucleotides line up with TRBD1. The CDR3 consists of 15 residues. Germline values: CDR1 MNHNS, CDR2 SASEGT. V shed 7 bases, J shed 3 bases, and the junction held 11 bases outside the gene matches. The CDR3 is CASTLGQPRDTEAFF. CDR3 bases: TGTGCCAGCACCTTGGGACAGCCAAGGGACACTGAAGCTTTCTTT.

This sequence joins TRBV4-1 and TRBJ2-7; 9 nucleotides match TRBD1. The CDR3 spans 14 residues. With 1 base clipped from V and 3 bases from J, the junction kept 1 base outside the gene matches. The germline gives CDR1 MGHRA, CDR2 YSYEKL. CDR3: CASSQGTGVYEQYV. CDR3 bases: TGCGCCAGCAGCCAAGGGACAGGGGTCTACGAGCAGTACGTC.

The CDR3 DNA reads TGCGCCAGCAGCGGGACAGGGGTGGGTGAGCAGTTCTTC. It encodes CASSGTGVGEQFF. The chain employs TRBV5-1 and TRBJ2-1, with 10 bases that match TRBD1. The CDR3 is 13 amino acids. CDR1 SGHRS and CDR2 YFSETQ come from the germline V gene. The ends lost 4 bases at V and 9 bases at J; junction bases unmatched: 4.

The CDR3 sequence is CASSDGGSDTEAFF. The DNA of the CDR3 is TGCGCCAGCAGTGACGGGGGTTCCGACACTGAAGCTTTCTTT. The V call is TRBV10-2, the J call TRBJ1-1; D might be TRBD1 (5 bases). Trimming stripped 3 bases from V and 3 bases from J, with 11 bases between. The CDR3 is 14 amino acids. Germline lookup yields CDR1 WSHSY and CDR2 SAAADI.

The chain recombines TRBV5-1 with TRBJ1-4; 7 nucleotides align to TRBD1. The germline CDR1 and CDR2 sequences are SGHRS and YFSETQ. J gave up 1 base and V 4 bases, and 7 bases lay outside the gene matches. The CDR3 contains 16 residues. The CDR3, as DNA: TGCGCCAGCAGCGCCGTTCGACAGGGAACTAATGAAAAACTGTTTTTT. Its translation is CASSAVRQGTNEKLFF.

The chain couples TRBV10-2 to TRBJ1-1; D is unresolved. V was pared by 3 bases and J by 11 bases, with 22 bases between. The CDR3 covers 15 residues. Germline-derived CDR1 and CDR2 are WSHSY and SAAADI. Here the CDR3 reads CASSDRSRQKIWAFF. As DNA, the CDR3 is TGCGCCAGCAGTGATAGGAGTAGGCAAAAAATATGGGCTTTCTTT.

The chain has TRBV18 and TRBJ1-2; maybe TRBD1 (5 bases). Germline CDR1 KGHSH, CDR2 LQKENI. With 2 bases removed from V and 3 bases from J, the gap between germline ends came to 16 bases. This CDR3 has 16 residues. The CDR3 DNA reads TGTGCCAGCTCACCAGTCGTTCGGGACCCGTACTATGGCTACACCTTC. Its protein product is CASSPVVRDPYYGYTF.

The J gene is TRBJ1-2, the V gene TRBV5-4; D call uncertain. Germline V CDR1 and CDR2: SGHNT, YYREEE (reference sequence). The CDR3 length is 14 residues. The ends were cut back, 1 base at V and 8 bases at J, with 15 bases in the middle. This chain's CDR3 is CASSLRQPDWGYTF. The CDR3 nucleotides read TGTGCCAGCAGCTTGCGACAACCCGACTGGGGCTACACCTTC.

A single count supports this clone. The chain carries TRBV2 and TRBJ2-1, with TRBD1 as a possible D gene (6 bases). The CDR3 spans 14 residues. The germline gives CDR1 SNHLY, CDR2 FYNNEI. The ends were cut back, 0 bases at V and 6 bases at J, with 9 bases in the middle. The CDR3 is CASSEARDTNEQFF. The CDR3 DNA reads as TGTGCCAGCAGTGAAGCCCGGGACACCAATGAGCAGTTCTTC. The full variable domain, with the rest looked up from reference TRBV2 and TRBJ2-1, is EPEVTQTPSHQVTQMGQEVILRCVPISNHLYFYWYRQILGQKVEFLVSFYNNEISEKSEIFDDQFSVERPDGSNFTLKIRSTKLEDSAMYFCASSEARDTNEQFFGPGTRLTVL.

The chain's CDR3 is CASSTAGTAGEKLFF. For the CDR3, the DNA is TGCGCCAGCAGCACCGCCGGGACCGCAGGGGAAAAACTGTTTTTT. The J gene is TRBJ1-4, the V gene TRBV5-1, with D possibly matching TRBD1 (5 bases). V lost 4 bases, J lost 8 bases, and 18 bases lay in between. Germline values: CDR1 SGHRS, CDR2 YFSETQ. The length of the CDR3 is 15 residues.

The V gene is TRBV5-6, the J gene TRBJ2-3; TRBD2 matches 12 bases. V lost 5 bases to trimming and J lost 0 bases; unmatched junction nucleotides: 10. The CDR3 runs to 18 residues. Germline assignment: CDR1 SGHDT and CDR2 YYEEEE. The CDR3 DNA follows: TGTGCCAGCAGTCAAAGACTAGCGGGGGCCCGTAGCACAGATACGCAGTATTTT. Residues: CASSQRLAGARSTDTQYF.

The chain uses TRBV5-5 and TRBJ2-1; no definite D call. The CDR3 loop spans 12 amino acids. Per germline, CDR1 SGHKS and CDR2 YYEKEE (reference sequence). The germline V and J ends were trimmed by 5 bases and 2 bases, with 5 bases remaining between them. CDR3: CASREPYNEQFF. DNA of the CDR3: TGTGCCAGCAGGGAACCCTACAATGAGCAGTTCTTC.

This clone has only a few counts. This sequence joins TRBV2 and TRBJ2-7; 9 bases line up with TRBD1. Trimming removed 6 bases from V and 2 bases from J; junction bases left unmatched: 2. Germline V lookup: CDR1 SNHLY, CDR2 FYNNEI. The length of the CDR3 is 13 residues. The CDR3: CASSRDRAYEQYV. In DNA, the CDR3 is TGTGCCAGCAGCCGGGACAGGGCCTACGAGCAGTACGTC.

The V gene is TRBV5-6, the J gene TRBJ1-2, with 9 bases that match TRBD1. Germline V gene data show CDR1 as SGHDT and CDR2 as YYEEEE. Germline trimming cut 4 bases from V and 4 bases from J; bases unmatched to any gene: 11. CDR3 length equals 16 residues. CDR3 DNA sequence: TGTGCCAGCAGCCAAGCACAGGGGGCGAGAGGCTATGGCTACACCTTC. Translating it yields CASSQAQGARGYGYTF.

V and J are TRBV29-1 and TRBJ1-1; D is perhaps TRBD1 (6 bases). This CDR3 contains 13 residues. Germline V lookup: CDR1 SQVTM, CDR2 ANQGSEA. Trimming pared 4 bases from V and 1 base from J, leaving 10 bases between. The CDR3 DNA is TGCAGCGTTGCCAGGGGTACGAACACTGAAGCTTTCTTT. It codes for CSVARGTNTEAFF.

The table lists this clone with a few counts. This chain uses TRBV27 with TRBJ2-7; 7 bases are a match to TRBD2. CDR3 length: 14 residues. Germline V gene lookup returns CDR1 MNHEY and CDR2 SMNVEV (reference sequence). The V and J ends lost 6 bases and 1 base, in that order; junction bases with no gene match: 6. The CDR3 sequence is CASSPYGGSYEQYF. CDR3 DNA: TGTGCCAGCAGCCCGTACGGGGGGTCCTACGAGCAGTACTTC.

This clone was seen only a few times. The V and J genes are TRBV5-4 and TRBJ1-2; 10 bases map to TRBD1. With V trimmed by 4 bases and J by 6 bases, 6 bases remained unmatched. Germline loops: CDR1 SGHNT, CDR2 YYREEE (reference sequence). The CDR3 sequence is 14 residues long. The CDR3 nucleotides read TGTGCCAGCAGCAGAGCCGGGACAGGGGATGGCTACACCTTC. It encodes CASSRAGTGDGYTF.

The chain uses TRBV6-5 and TRBJ1-2; a weak D match, TRBD1 (5 bases). Trimming cost V 5 bases and J 0 bases, with 13 bases left between them. Looked up from germline, CDR1 is MNHEY and CDR2 is SVGAGI. The CDR3 sequence is 15 residues long. CDR3 DNA: TGTGCCAGCAGTCGAGGGACGGTAGCTAACTATGGCTACACCTTC. It is translated as CASSRGTVANYGYTF.

The V call is TRBV6-5, the J call TRBJ1-2; no clear D. The CDR3 has 12 amino acids. Germline V gene sequence: CDR1 MNHEY, CDR2 SVGAGI. Trimming removed 5 bases at V and 7 bases at J, with 11 bases between. CDR3 in amino acids: CASSLERGGYTF. CDR3 nucleotides: TGTGCCAGCAGTCTGGAGCGAGGTGGCTACACCTTC.